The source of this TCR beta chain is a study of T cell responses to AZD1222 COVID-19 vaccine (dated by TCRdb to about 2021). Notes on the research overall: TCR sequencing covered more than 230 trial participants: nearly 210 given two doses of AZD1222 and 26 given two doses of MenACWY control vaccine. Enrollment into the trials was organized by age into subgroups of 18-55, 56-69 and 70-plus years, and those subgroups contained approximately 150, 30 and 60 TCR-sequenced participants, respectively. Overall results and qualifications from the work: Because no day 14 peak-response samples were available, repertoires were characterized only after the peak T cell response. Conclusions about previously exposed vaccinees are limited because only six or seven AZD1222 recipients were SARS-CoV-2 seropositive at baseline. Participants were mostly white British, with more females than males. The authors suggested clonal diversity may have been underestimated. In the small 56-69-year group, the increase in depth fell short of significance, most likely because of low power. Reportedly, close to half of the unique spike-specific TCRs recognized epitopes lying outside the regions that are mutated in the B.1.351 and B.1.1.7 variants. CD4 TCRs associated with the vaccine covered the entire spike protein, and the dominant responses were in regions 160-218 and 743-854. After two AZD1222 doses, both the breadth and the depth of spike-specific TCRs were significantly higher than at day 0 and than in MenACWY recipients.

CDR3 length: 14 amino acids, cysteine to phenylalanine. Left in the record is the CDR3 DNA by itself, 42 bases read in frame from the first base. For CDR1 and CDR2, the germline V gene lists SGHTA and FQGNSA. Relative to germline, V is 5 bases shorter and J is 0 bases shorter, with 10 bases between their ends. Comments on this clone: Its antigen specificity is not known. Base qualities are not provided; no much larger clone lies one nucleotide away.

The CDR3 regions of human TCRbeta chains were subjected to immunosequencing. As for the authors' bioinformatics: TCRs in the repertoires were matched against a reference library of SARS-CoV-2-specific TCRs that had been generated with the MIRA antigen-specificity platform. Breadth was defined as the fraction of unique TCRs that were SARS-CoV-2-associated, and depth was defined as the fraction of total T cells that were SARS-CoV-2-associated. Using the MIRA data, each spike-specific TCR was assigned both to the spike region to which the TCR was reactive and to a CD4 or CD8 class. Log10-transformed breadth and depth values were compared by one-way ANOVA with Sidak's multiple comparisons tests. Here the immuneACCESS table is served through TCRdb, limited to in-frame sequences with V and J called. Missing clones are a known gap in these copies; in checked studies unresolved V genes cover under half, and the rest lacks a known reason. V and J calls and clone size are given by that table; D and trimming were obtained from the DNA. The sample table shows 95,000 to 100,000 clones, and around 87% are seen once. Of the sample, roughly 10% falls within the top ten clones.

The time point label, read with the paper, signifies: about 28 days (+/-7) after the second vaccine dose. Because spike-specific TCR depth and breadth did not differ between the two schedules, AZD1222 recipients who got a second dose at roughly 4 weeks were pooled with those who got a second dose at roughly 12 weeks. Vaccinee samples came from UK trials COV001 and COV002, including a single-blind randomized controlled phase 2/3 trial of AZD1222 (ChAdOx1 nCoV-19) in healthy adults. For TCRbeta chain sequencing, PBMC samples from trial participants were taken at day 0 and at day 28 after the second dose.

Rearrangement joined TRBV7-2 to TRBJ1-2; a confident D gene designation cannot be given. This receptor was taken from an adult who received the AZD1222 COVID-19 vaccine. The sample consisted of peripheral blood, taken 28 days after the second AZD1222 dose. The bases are TGTGCCAGCAGCCCGGGGAGAACTAACTATGGCTACACCTTC. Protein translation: CASSPGRTNYGYTF.